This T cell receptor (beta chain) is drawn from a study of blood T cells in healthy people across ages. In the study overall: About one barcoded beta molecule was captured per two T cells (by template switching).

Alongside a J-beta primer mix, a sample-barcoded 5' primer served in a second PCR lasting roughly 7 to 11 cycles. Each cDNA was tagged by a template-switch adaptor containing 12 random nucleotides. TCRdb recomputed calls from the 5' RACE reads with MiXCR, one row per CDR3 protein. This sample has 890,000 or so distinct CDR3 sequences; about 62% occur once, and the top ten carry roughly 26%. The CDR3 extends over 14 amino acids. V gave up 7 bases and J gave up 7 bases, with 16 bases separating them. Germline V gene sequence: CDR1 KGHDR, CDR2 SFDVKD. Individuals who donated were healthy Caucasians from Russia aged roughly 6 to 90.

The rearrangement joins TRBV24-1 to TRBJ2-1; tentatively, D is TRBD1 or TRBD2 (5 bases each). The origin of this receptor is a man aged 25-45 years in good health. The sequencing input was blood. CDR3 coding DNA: TGTGCCACCAGCGGGGCAGAATTGGGTAATGAGCAGTTCTTC. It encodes CATSGAELGNEQFF.